These 25 T cell receptor beta chains share one sample of origin, sequenced in a study of blood T cell repertoires in COVID-19. The repertoire was sequenced with immunoSEQ multiplex PCR; TCRdb's copy has only in-frame clones and lacks some. This repertoire shows fewer than 450,000 clones, 80% to 90% found once; its top ten account for about 6%. The sequencing sample was made of peripheral blood. The receptors originated from a woman in her forties or fifties with COVID-19, enrolled during active disease.

About this clone itself: A junction boundary mismatches the germline segment, possibly from a read error. V is TRBV10-3 and J is TRBJ1-4, with TRBD1 identical over 7 bases. The CDR3 totals 14 residues. Germline CDR1 and CDR2: ENHRY and SYGVKD. The CDR3 loop is CAISESGVGTAEVF. CDR3 sequence (DNA): TGTGCCATCAGTGAGTCGGGCGTCGGGACAGCTGAGGTTTTT.

This clone was seen a single time. V is TRBV19 and J is TRBJ2-2, with 8 bases matching TRBD1. CDR3 length: 15 residues. Germline loops: CDR1 LNHDA, CDR2 SQIVND (reference sequence). With 4 bases clipped from V and 4 bases from J, the junction kept 5 bases outside the gene matches. This CDR3 is CASSTGGASTGELFF. CDR3 sequence (DNA): TGTGCCAGTAGTACAGGGGGCGCGTCCACCGGGGAGCTGTTTTTT.

The chain is built from TRBV7-8 and TRBJ1-5, with 9 nucleotides matching TRBD1. V shed 2 bases, J shed 4 bases, and the junction held 3 bases outside the gene matches. Germline V CDR1 and CDR2: SGHVS, FQNEAQ. The CDR3 is made up of 15 amino acids. The chain's CDR3 is CASSLWTGVNQPQHF. In nucleotides, the CDR3 is TGTGCCAGCAGCTTATGGACAGGGGTAAATCAGCCCCAGCATTTT.

The chain uses TRBV5-6 and TRBJ2-7; D possibly corresponds to TRBD1 (6 bases). This CDR3 has 14 residues. Germline V CDR1 and CDR2: SGHDT, YYEEEE. V lost 0 bases and J lost 2, with 9 bases in between. The CDR3 here is CASSLEDSTYEQYF. CDR3 sequence (DNA): TGTGCCAGCAGCTTGGAGGACAGTACCTACGAGCAGTACTTC. The full variable domain, with the rest looked up from reference TRBV5-6 and TRBJ2-7, is DAGVTQSPTHLIKTRGQQVTLRCSPKSGHDTVSWYQQALGQGPQFIFQYYEEEERQRGNFPDRFSGHQFPNYSSELNVNALLLGDSALYLCASSLEDSTYEQYFGPGTRLTVT.

J is TRBJ1-1 and V is TRBV7-9; TRBD1 matches at 7 bases. Germline V gene data show CDR1 as SEHNR and CDR2 as FQNEAQ (reference sequence). This CDR3 is 15 amino acids long. V lost 4 bases to trimming and J lost 1 base; unmatched junction nucleotides: 6. The CDR3 region has the DNA TGTGCCAGCAGCTCCCGACAGGGCTCGAACACTGAAGCTTTCTTT. This translates into CASSSRQGSNTEAFF.

This chain links TRBV12-5 with TRBJ2-7, with D tentatively TRBD2 (5 bases). The CDR3 is made up of 16 amino acids. Trimming took off 5 bases at V and 0 bases at J, with 17 bases between the two ends. CDR1 is LGHNT, CDR2 FRNRAP, per germline. The CDR3 DNA follows: TGTGCTAGTGGTCCTGGACTTCCCTTAAGCTCCTACGAGCAGTACTTC. This translates into CASGPGLPLSSYEQYF.

V gene TRBV5-1 combines with J gene TRBJ2-3; D may be TRBD2 (7 bases). This CDR3 has 17 amino acids. Germline V CDR1 and CDR2: SGHRS, YFSETQ. V was clipped by 4 bases and J by 3 bases, with 21 bases between them. CDR3 sequence (DNA): TGCGCCAGCAGCGGATTTGGGGGCGGGAGAGAGACAGATACGCAGTATTTT. This codes for CASSGFGGGRETDTQYF.

Concerning this clone: The sample contains more than one DNA sequence encoding this CDR3. The J gene is TRBJ2-1, the V gene TRBV11-3, with D unclear. CDR3 length: 13 residues. V shed 3 bases and J shed 6 bases, with 9 bases lying between them. The germline V gene encodes CDR1 SGHNT and CDR2 YENEEA. CDR3 residues: CASSLVVSNEQFF. The CDR3 nucleotides read TGTGCCAGCAGCTTGGTAGTGAGCAATGAGCAGTTCTTC. Supplemented by reference TRBV11-3 and TRBJ2-1, the full variable domain reads EAGVVQSPRYKIIEKKQPVAFWCNPISGHNTLYWYLQNLGQGPELLIRYENEEAVDDSQLPKDRFSAERLKGVDSTLKIQPAELGDSAVYLCASSLVVSNEQFFGPGTRLTVL.

The V call is TRBV27, the J call TRBJ2-1; 11 nucleotides line up with TRBD2. The CDR3 is 15 amino acids. Per the germline V gene, CDR1 is MNHEY and CDR2 is SMNVEV (reference sequence). The V and J ends lost 3 bases and 2 bases, in that order; junction bases with no gene match: 0. The chain's CDR3 is CASSFSGRAYNEQFF. The CDR3, as DNA: TGTGCCAGCAGTTTTAGCGGGAGGGCCTACAATGAGCAGTTCTTC.

The CDR3 coding sequence is TGTGCCAGCAGCTTAGGACAGGGGGACCCCTACGAGCAGTACTTC. Amino acid sequence: CASSLGQGDPYEQYF. The chain uses TRBV11-3 and TRBJ2-7; TRBD1 matches 9 bases. The germline V gene encodes CDR1 SGHNT and CDR2 YENEEA. V gave up 1 base and J gave up 2 bases; unmatched junction bases: 3. CDR3 size: 15 residues.

V and J are TRBV18 and TRBJ2-2; 8 bases fit TRBD2. V trimming: 9 bases; J trimming: 2 bases; junction bases outside the gene matches: 11. There are 16 residues in the CDR3. Per the germline V gene, CDR1 is KGHSH and CDR2 is LQKENI. CDR3 bases: TGTGCCAGTCGACCTAGTAGCGGGGTAAACACCGGGGAGCTGTTTTTT. As protein: CASRPSSGVNTGELFF.

This clone was found once. The rearrangement joins TRBV15 to TRBJ2-7, with a possible D match to TRBD1 (6 bases). Germline V lookup: CDR1 LNHNV, CDR2 YYDKDF (reference sequence). The CDR3 is 14 residues long. V shed 7 bases and J shed 0 bases, with 13 bases lying between them. CDR3: CATNADRYSYEQYF. DNA of the CDR3: TGTGCCACCAACGCGGACAGATACTCCTACGAGCAGTACTTC.

The chain couples TRBV18 to TRBJ2-7; D is perhaps TRBD1 (6 bases). Germline CDR1 is KGHSH and CDR2 is LQKENI. The V and J ends lost 3 bases and 0 bases respectively, with 9 bases between them. This CDR3 comprises 14 residues. CDR3 sequence: CASSPQGSSYEQYF. Here the CDR3 DNA reads TGTGCCAGCTCACCTCAGGGGAGCTCCTACGAGCAGTACTTC.

The chain is built from TRBV5-8 and TRBJ1-5; D ambiguous. Trimming stripped 0 bases from V and 16 bases from J, with 11 bases between. The CDR3 extends over 11 amino acids. The germline gives CDR1 SGHTS, CDR2 YDEGEE. The CDR3 DNA reads TGTGCCAGCAGCTTGGCCGCAGGAAGACATTTT. Translating gives CASSLAAGRHF.

The CDR3 sequence is CASSRLAGSYEQYF. In DNA form, the CDR3 reads TGTGCCAGCAGCAGACTAGCGGGCTCCTACGAGCAGTACTTC. This chain connects TRBV6-2 or TRBV6-3 to TRBJ2-7, with TRBD2 matching over 10 bases. The trim removed 6 bases at V and 0 bases at J, leaving 2 bases unmatched. CDR1 and CDR2 (germline): MNHEY, SVGEGT. The CDR3 loop spans 14 amino acids.

In this sample, this clone turned up a few times. V is TRBV7-2 and J is TRBJ2-7; 7 positions match TRBD2. The germline V gene encodes CDR1 SGHTA and CDR2 FQGNSA. The CDR3 sequence is 12 residues long. The V segment lost 4 bases and the J segment 9 bases; nucleotides outside the gene matches: 6. The CDR3 spells CASSSTIAGQYF. The CDR3 nucleotides are TGTGCCAGCAGCTCCACCATAGCGGGGCAGTACTTC.

The chain is built from TRBV4-2 and TRBJ1-1, with D tentatively TRBD1 (5 bases). Trimming left V 0 bases short and J 7 bases short, with 15 bases between. The CDR3 is 15 residues long. CDR1 and CDR2 from the germline V gene are LGHNA and YNFKEQ. The CDR3 sequence is CASSQDIRGGVEAFF. Written as DNA, the CDR3 is TGTGCCAGCAGCCAAGATATAAGGGGCGGAGTTGAAGCTTTCTTT.

The chain has TRBV19 and TRBJ1-2, with a tentative D call TRBD1 (6 bases). The CDR3 loop spans 15 amino acids. The V end was cut by 3 bases, the J end by 3 bases, with 14 bases between. From germline, CDR1 is LNHDA and CDR2 SQIVND (reference sequence). In nucleotides, the CDR3 is TGTGCCAGTAGTATCACCCACAGGGTGTACTATGGCTACACCTTC. It specifies CASSITHRVYYGYTF. The whole variable domain, filled in from reference TRBV19 and TRBJ1-2, reads DGGITQSPKYLFRKEGQNVTLSCEQNLNHDAMYWYRQDPGQGLRLIYYSQIVNDFQKGDIAEGYSVSREKKESFPLTVTSAQKNPTAFYLCASSITHRVYYGYTFGSGTRLTVV.

The chain combines TRBV18 with TRBJ2-3, with TRBD2 identical over 11 bases. From germline, CDR1 is KGHSH and CDR2 LQKENI. CDR3 length equals 16 residues. The V gene end was trimmed by 3 bases and the J gene end by 2 bases; junction bases not matched to a gene: 4. The CDR3: CASSPLGLADTDTQYF. CDR3 sequence (DNA): TGTGCCAGCTCACCCCTGGGACTAGCGGACACAGATACGCAGTATTTT.

This chain joins TRBV14 and TRBJ1-2; the D gene is possibly TRBD1 (5 bases). The CDR3 is made up of 13 amino acids. In germline, CDR1 is SGHDN, CDR2 FVKESK. V lost 4 bases, J lost 2 bases, and 8 bases lay in between. In DNA form, the CDR3 reads TGTGCCAGCAGCCCCCAGGGAAACTATGGCTACACCTTC. Its protein product is CASSPQGNYGYTF.

There are a few counts of this clone. CDR3: CASSLASSNTEAFF. DNA for the CDR3: TGCGCCAGCAGCTTGGCGTCCTCGAACACTGAAGCTTTCTTT. The chain carries TRBV5-1 and TRBJ1-1; D gene unclear. Between the trimmed V and J ends, which lost 0 bases and 1 base, there was a span of 7 bases. Germline CDR1 SGHRS, CDR2 YFSETQ. The CDR3 contains 14 residues.

This clone was counted between two and nine times. V and J are TRBV10-2 and TRBJ2-4; D is unresolved. V lost 8 bases to trimming and J lost 0 bases, with 5 bases between them. The length of the CDR3 is 12 residues. The V gene's germline CDR1 is WSHSY and CDR2 SAAADI. CDR3 sequence reads: CASSQAKNIQYF. Written as DNA, the CDR3 is TGCGCCAGCTCACAAGCCAAAAACATTCAGTACTTC.

The chain employs TRBV25-1 and TRBJ1-6; a possible D gene is TRBD1 (5 bases). The CDR3 extends over 14 amino acids. The germline V gene has CDR1 MGHDK and CDR2 SYGVNS. Between the trimmed V and J ends, which lost 2 bases and 7 bases, there was a span of 9 bases. This chain's CDR3 is CASSEHWGNSPLHF. CDR3 DNA sequence: TGTGCCAGCAGTGAACACTGGGGCAATTCACCCCTCCACTTT.

The V and J genes are TRBV2 and TRBJ1-3; TRBD1 matches at 11 bases. The CDR3 length is 16 residues. CDR1 and CDR2 from the germline V gene are SNHLY and FYNNEI. With 2 bases clipped from V and 3 bases from J, the junction kept 3 bases outside the gene matches. CDR3 nucleotides: TGTGCCAGCAGTGAACGGACAGGGGGCTTTGGAAACACCATATATTTT. It specifies CASSERTGGFGNTIYF.

This rearrangement joins TRBV10-3 to TRBJ2-7; 13 bases map to TRBD2. The CDR3 has 17 amino acids. Per germline, CDR1 ENHRY and CDR2 SYGVKD. Germline trimming cut 0 bases from V and 1 base from J; bases unmatched to any gene: 3. The CDR3 here is CAISESGLAGVSYEQYF. The CDR3 bases are TGTGCCATCAGTGAGTCAGGACTAGCGGGGGTGTCCTACGAGCAGTACTTC.